The 8 T cell receptor beta chains below were found in one sample sequenced in a study of shared clonotypes between healthy human individuals. Assay used: immunoSEQ multiplex PCR; TCRdb lists only in-frame clones, some missing. The top ten hold more than 1.5% of the sample, which has 600,000 to 750,000 clones, approximately 72% seen once. The sample was memory CD4+ T cells sorted from blood. Documented subset: CD45RA-negative fraction. Receptor source: a woman younger than 45 in good health.

The rearrangement uses TRBV7-8 and TRBJ2-7, with unresolved D. With 5 bases removed from V and 10 bases from J, the gap between germline ends came to 12 bases. There are 11 residues in the CDR3. Germline V gene sequence: CDR1 SGHVS, CDR2 FQNEAQ. This CDR3 reads CASSDSRIQYF. In DNA form, the CDR3 reads TGTGCCAGCAGCGACTCTAGGATACAGTACTTC.

The chain couples TRBV7-9 to TRBJ2-1; 8 bases are shared with TRBD2. CDR1 is SEHNR, CDR2 FQNEAQ, per germline (reference sequence). Losses at the gene ends were 7 bases for V and 7 bases for J; bases not matched to a gene: 9. The CDR3 has 14 residues. The DNA for the CDR3 is TGTGCCAGCACGGGCGGGAGGCCGGGGAATGAGCAGTTCTTC. Amino acids: CASTGGRPGNEQFF.

The chain is built from TRBV29-1 and TRBJ2-1, with a weak D call TRBD2 (5 bases). This CDR3 contains 11 residues. The germline CDR1 and CDR2 sequences are SQVTM and ANQGSEA. V lost 3 bases and J lost 10, with 10 bases in between. The DNA for the CDR3 is TGCAGCGTTGAGAGCGAGCGGGAGCAGTTCTTC. Translation: CSVESEREQFF.

In nucleotides, the CDR3 is TGTGCCAGTAGGACACTGGACAGGGTGGATCAGCCCCAGCATTTT. Its translation: CASRTLDRVDQPQHF. V usage is TRBV19 and J usage is TRBJ1-5; 8 nucleotides match TRBD1. The CDR3 consists of 15 residues. Germline V gene data show CDR1 as LNHDA and CDR2 as SQIVND (reference sequence). Unmatched junction bases numbered 9, after V lost 6 bases and J lost 5 bases.

The J gene is TRBJ2-7, the V gene TRBV29-1, with 7 bases matching TRBD2. This CDR3 is built from 15 residues. The ends lost 6 bases at V and 3 bases at J; junction bases unmatched: 14. Germline assignment: CDR1 SQVTM and CDR2 ANQGSEA. The CDR3 nucleotides are TGCAGCGTGGCCGGACTAGTCGGACCCGGCTACGAGCAGTACTTC. Translated: CSVAGLVGPGYEQYF.

The chain links TRBV18 to TRBJ1-1, with TRBD1 as a possible D gene (5 bases). CDR3 length: 14 amino acids. Trimming removed 1 base from V and 1 base from J, with 7 bases in between. Germline-derived CDR1 and CDR2 are KGHSH and LQKENI. CDR3 amino acids: CASSPRDRNTEAFF. Written as DNA, the CDR3 is TGTGCCAGCTCACCACGAGACAGGAACACTGAAGCTTTCTTT. Full variable domain (rest looked up from reference TRBV18 and TRBJ1-1): NAGVMQNPRHLVRRRGQEARLRCSPMKGHSHVYWYRQLPEEGLKFMVYLQKENIIDESGMPKERFSAEFPKEGPSILRIQQVVRGDSAAYFCASSPRDRNTEAFFGQGTRLTVV.

The gene calls are TRBV5-4 and TRBJ1-6, with 8 bases identical to TRBD1. The V gene end was trimmed by 4 bases and the J gene end by 6 bases; junction bases not matched to a gene: 3. The CDR3 totals 14 residues. Germline-derived CDR1 and CDR2 are SGHNT and YYREEE (reference sequence). The CDR3 spells CASSMDRVNSPLHF. Here the CDR3 DNA reads TGTGCCAGCAGCATGGACAGGGTTAATTCACCCCTCCACTTT.

The chain employs TRBV18 and TRBJ1-4, with D maybe TRBD1 (5 bases). The V gene lost 2 bases and the J gene lost 3 bases, with 10 bases spanning the gap. CDR3 length equals 15 residues. CDR1 is KGHSH, CDR2 LQKENI, per germline. The CDR3, as DNA: TGTGCCAGCTCACCATGGGGCAGTCCTAATGAAAAACTGTTTTTT. It translates to CASSPWGSPNEKLFF.